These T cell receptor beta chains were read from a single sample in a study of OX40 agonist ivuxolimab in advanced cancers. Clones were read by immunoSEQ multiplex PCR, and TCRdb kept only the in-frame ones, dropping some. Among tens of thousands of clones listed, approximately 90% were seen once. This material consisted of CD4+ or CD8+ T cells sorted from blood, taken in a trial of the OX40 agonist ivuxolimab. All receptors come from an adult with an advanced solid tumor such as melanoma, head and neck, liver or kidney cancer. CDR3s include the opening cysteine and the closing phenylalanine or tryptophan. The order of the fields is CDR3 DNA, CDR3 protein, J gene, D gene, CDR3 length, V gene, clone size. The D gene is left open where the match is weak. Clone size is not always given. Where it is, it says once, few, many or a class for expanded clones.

cdr3_nt: TGTGCCAGCAGCTTGGCCTTTACAGGGAACTATGGCTACACCTTC; cdr3_aa: CASSLAFTGNYGYTF; j_call: TRBJ1-2; d_call: .; cdr3_length: 15; v_call: TRBV5-4; clone_size: .
cdr3_nt: TGTGCCAGCAGTTCCTTCGGGGGGAAAGAGACCCAGTACTTC; cdr3_aa: CASSSFGGKETQYF; j_call: TRBJ2-5; d_call: TRBD2; cdr3_length: 14; v_call: TRBV28; clone_size: .
cdr3_nt: TGTGCCAGCAGTTACTCTACCCCGGGTTGGACTGAAGCTTTCTTT; cdr3_aa: CASSYSTPGWTEAFF; j_call: TRBJ1-1; d_call: .; cdr3_length: 15; v_call: TRBV6-5; clone_size: once
cdr3_nt: TGTGCCATGGGGCAGGGGATTAATAGCAATCAGCCCCAGCATTTT; cdr3_aa: CAMGQGINSNQPQHF; j_call: TRBJ1-5; d_call: .; cdr3_length: 15; v_call: TRBV28; clone_size: .
cdr3_nt: TGTGCCAGCAGCCCGGGACATTCAGCTAACTATGGCTACACCTTC; cdr3_aa: CASSPGHSANYGYTF; j_call: TRBJ1-2; d_call: .; cdr3_length: 15; v_call: TRBV28; clone_size: .
cdr3_nt: TGTGCCAGCAGCTCTCGGGGAGGCTACACCTTC; cdr3_aa: CASSSRGGYTF; j_call: TRBJ1-2; d_call: .; cdr3_length: 11; v_call: TRBV5-6; clone_size: .
cdr3_nt: TGTGCCAGCAGCCATAAAGCGGGAGGGCTAGGGGAACAAGAGACCCAGTACTTC; cdr3_aa: CASSHKAGGLGEQETQYF; j_call: TRBJ2-5; d_call: TRBD2; cdr3_length: 18; v_call: TRBV11-2; clone_size: .
cdr3_nt: TGCGCCAGCAGCCAAGGTGGGGCCAGGGAAGAGACCCAGTACTTC; cdr3_aa: CASSQGGAREETQYF; j_call: TRBJ2-5; d_call: .; cdr3_length: 15; v_call: TRBV4-1; clone_size: few
cdr3_nt: TGTGCCAGCAGTTTCGCTCCTGACAGGGCCAAGTTCCAGCCCCAGCATTTT; cdr3_aa: CASSFAPDRAKFQPQHF; j_call: TRBJ1-5; d_call: TRBD1; cdr3_length: 17; v_call: TRBV28; clone_size: .
cdr3_nt: TGTGCCAGCTCACCCGGGGGACTAGAGGGAATCCAGCAGTTCTTC; cdr3_aa: CASSPGGLEGIQQFF; j_call: TRBJ2-1; d_call: TRBD2; cdr3_length: 15; v_call: TRBV18; clone_size: .
cdr3_nt: TGTGCCAGCAGTTATGGACAGGCTGGTAATTCACCCCTCCACTTT; cdr3_aa: CASSYGQAGNSPLHF; j_call: TRBJ1-6; d_call: TRBD1; cdr3_length: 15; v_call: TRBV6-5; clone_size: .
cdr3_nt: TGTGCCAGCAGTCGGGACACAGATACGCAGTATTTT; cdr3_aa: CASSRDTDTQYF; j_call: TRBJ2-3; d_call: .; cdr3_length: 12; v_call: TRBV27; clone_size: .
cdr3_nt: TGTGCTAGTGGTTTGGGGGACGCCTATGGCTACACCTTC; cdr3_aa: CASGLGDAYGYTF; j_call: TRBJ1-2; d_call: .; cdr3_length: 13; v_call: TRBV12-5; clone_size: .
cdr3_nt: TGTGCCAGCAGCTTTCTCACTAGCGCATCCTACAATGAGCAGTTCTTC; cdr3_aa: CASSFLTSASYNEQFF; j_call: TRBJ2-1; d_call: TRBD2; cdr3_length: 16; v_call: TRBV7-9; clone_size: once
cdr3_nt: TGTGCCAGCAGCCCGGGGACAGAGGTCCGAGAAAAACTGTTTTTT; cdr3_aa: CASSPGTEVREKLFF; j_call: TRBJ1-4; d_call: TRBD1; cdr3_length: 15; v_call: TRBV5-6; clone_size: .
cdr3_nt: TGCGCCAGCAGCCAGGGAAGGGGAAAAGCTAACTATGGCTACACCTTC; cdr3_aa: CASSQGRGKANYGYTF; j_call: TRBJ1-2; d_call: .; cdr3_length: 16; v_call: TRBV4-1; clone_size: .
cdr3_nt: TGTGCCAGCAGTTTATCCCGACAGGGCAAAAACATTCAGTACTTC; cdr3_aa: CASSLSRQGKNIQYF; j_call: TRBJ2-4; d_call: TRBD1; cdr3_length: 15; v_call: TRBV28; clone_size: .
cdr3_nt: TGTGCCAGCAGCTTGGGACTAGAGAACCAAGAGACCCAGTACTTC; cdr3_aa: CASSLGLENQETQYF; j_call: TRBJ2-5; d_call: .; cdr3_length: 15; v_call: TRBV5-4; clone_size: .
cdr3_nt: TGTGCCAGCAGCAGGCGAGCGGGGAACACAGATACGCAGTATTTT; cdr3_aa: CASSRRAGNTDTQYF; j_call: TRBJ2-3; d_call: TRBD2; cdr3_length: 15; v_call: TRBV13; clone_size: .
cdr3_nt: TGTGCCAGCGGTCGGATCCAAGAGACCCAGTACTTC; cdr3_aa: CASGRIQETQYF; j_call: TRBJ2-5; d_call: .; cdr3_length: 12; v_call: TRBV7-8; clone_size: .
cdr3_nt: TGCGCCAGCAGCCCCCGAAACACCGGGACAGGCAACACCGGGGAGCTGTTTTTT; cdr3_aa: CASSPRNTGTGNTGELFF; j_call: TRBJ2-2; d_call: TRBD1; cdr3_length: 18; v_call: TRBV4-1; clone_size: once
cdr3_nt: TGCGCCAGCAGTGAAGGGCTAGCGCTGAGGGGGGGGGAGCTGTTTTTT; cdr3_aa: CASSEGLALRGGELFF; j_call: TRBJ2-2; d_call: .; cdr3_length: 16; v_call: TRBV10-2; clone_size: .
cdr3_nt: TGTGCCAGCAGCCTTCTAGCGGGATTACGGGATACGCAGTATTTT; cdr3_aa: CASSLLAGLRDTQYF; j_call: TRBJ2-3; d_call: TRBD2; cdr3_length: 15; v_call: TRBV6-1; clone_size: .
cdr3_nt: TGTGCCAGCAGTTTAAGTTCCCCGGGGGGCCAAAATCAGCCCCAGCATTTT; cdr3_aa: CASSLSSPGGQNQPQHF; j_call: TRBJ1-5; d_call: .; cdr3_length: 17; v_call: TRBV28; clone_size: .
cdr3_nt: TGTGCCAGCACTCTGGACGGATCTTCCTACGAGCAGTACTTC; cdr3_aa: CASTLDGSSYEQYF; j_call: TRBJ2-7; d_call: .; cdr3_length: 14; v_call: TRBV6-1; clone_size: .
cdr3_nt: TGTGCCAGCAGCTTAGGGACAGGGGAAGCGGAGACCCAGTACTTC; cdr3_aa: CASSLGTGEAETQYF; j_call: TRBJ2-5; d_call: TRBD1; cdr3_length: 15; v_call: TRBV7-9; clone_size: .
cdr3_nt: TGCAGCGTGACAGGGGGGACCCTGGGCGAGCAGTACTTC; cdr3_aa: CSVTGGTLGEQYF; j_call: TRBJ2-7; d_call: TRBD1; cdr3_length: 13; v_call: TRBV29-1; clone_size: few
cdr3_nt: TGTGCCAGTAGTATCTCCCCCGGGACGCCCGGCCCCCACTATGGCTACACCTTC; cdr3_aa: CASSISPGTPGPHYGYTF; j_call: TRBJ1-2; d_call: .; cdr3_length: 18; v_call: TRBV19; clone_size: .
cdr3_nt: TGCGCCAGCAGTGAAGCGGGAGACCCGATCACAGATACGCAGTATTTT; cdr3_aa: CASSEAGDPITDTQYF; j_call: TRBJ2-3; d_call: TRBD2; cdr3_length: 16; v_call: TRBV10-2; clone_size: .
cdr3_nt: TGTGCCAGCAGCCCCCCCGGGACAGGCCTCTCTGGGGCCAACGTCCTGACTTTC; cdr3_aa: CASSPPGTGLSGANVLTF; j_call: TRBJ2-6; d_call: TRBD1; cdr3_length: 18; v_call: TRBV5-6; clone_size: .
cdr3_nt: TGTGCCAGCCCGAACAGGGATCGAGTCGGTGAGCAGTTCTTC; cdr3_aa: CASPNRDRVGEQFF; j_call: TRBJ2-1; d_call: .; cdr3_length: 14; v_call: TRBV7-9; clone_size: .